The sequence of this T cell receptor (beta chain) was determined in a study of T cells after yellow fever vaccination (dated by TCRdb to between 2018 and 2021). Concerning the study at large: Libraries from fractions with low cell numbers were prepared with the SMART-Seq v4 Ultra Low Input RNA kit. To follow T-cell clones before and after both primary and booster YFV17D yellow fever vaccination, bulk TCR alpha and beta repertoires underwent longitudinal sequencing. Two healthy male donors, one aged 18 to 30 and one aged 30 to 40 years, were included in the cohort. Blood was collected at multiple timepoints before and after primary and secondary immunization, and bulk PBMC replicates and cell subsets were isolated.

This clonotype was counted many times. No base quality information exists; no much larger clone differs at one position. Study-wide findings and limitations: The secondary T-cell response was weaker than the primary response but faster, peaking on day 5 instead of day 15. The study included only two donors, which limits how far the findings can be generalized. Computational filtering was required because FACS-sorted repertoires could contain abundant contaminating clonotypes from the bulk population. After the booster, most of the clones that had expanded following primary vaccination were detected again (approximately 95% of CD4 and around nine tenths of CD8), which suggests that memory was broadly maintained. A small fraction of clonotypes showed up in both the CD4 and CD8 compartments, probably as a result of convergent recombination.

Synthesis of TCR cDNA relied on 5'RACE template switching, a step that introduced a universal primer site along with unique molecular identifiers. Priming of cDNA synthesis was performed from both the TCR alpha and TCR beta constant segments. Library amplification involved two PCR steps, and the second step added sample barcodes and sequencing adapters. Sequencing of the libraries was done on either Illumina HiSeq 2500 (2x100 bp) or NovaSeq (2x150 bp). The published analysis was carried out like this. Reads were demultiplexed and collapsed into UMI consensus sequences with MIGEC, and V(D)J alignment was performed with MiXCR. Using edgeR on replicate PBMC samples, clonotypes were called vaccine-responding if FDR was below 0.01 and the log2 fold change was above 5 up to day 15. Bulk clonotypes were assigned CD4 or CD8 identity according to which sequenced CD4 or CD8 repertoire held them at higher abundance. Clonotypes enriched at least 10-fold in dextramer-positive versus dextramer-negative fractions were classed as NS4B-specific, and CD4-biased clonotypes were left out. The public sequencing data were trimmed at Q25 with fastp and processed into clonotypes with MiXCR by TCRdb, which kept only in-frame beta chains. Each entry is one CDR3 protein sequence, shown with its most common DNA and genes. It is TCRdb's table, rather than the study itself, that gives the V and J calls and clone size. The sample includes approximately 85,000 distinct CDR3 sequences, with approximately 12% observed a single time. The ten largest clones capture roughly 25% of the sample.

V gives up 5 bases and J gives up 3 bases, and the segment between their germline ends measures 11 bases. Including cysteine and phenylalanine, the CDR3 has 13 amino acids. Only the CDR3 DNA is retained, 39 bases long and in frame from the first base. Sample treatment or condition, as interpreted from the label and publication: live attenuated yellow fever vaccine strain. PBMCs were isolated from peripheral blood using a standard Ficoll-Paque protocol. Epitope-specific CD8 T cells were sorted with a dextramer loaded with the yellow fever NS4B epitope peptide, together with anti-CD3 and anti-CD8 staining. TriZol was used to extract RNA from bulk PBMCs, CD4 and CD8 fractions, and dextramer-positive and dextramer-negative fractions.

The chain joins TRBV12-3 or TRBV12-4 to TRBJ2-7; the D gene is perhaps TRBD1 or TRBD2, each of them matching over 5 bases. Sequencing was performed on CD8+ T cells not binding an NS4B(214-222) dextramer, sorted from PBMCs, taken roughly 23 days after the first yellow fever vaccination. The cell subset or site label here, explained by the study, means: NS4B epitope dextramer-negative CD8 T cells. The origin of this receptor is a young man who received the YFV17D yellow fever vaccine. CDR3 protein: CASSGDPNYEQYF. The DNA sequence follows: TGTGCCAGCAGTGGGGACCCAAACTACGAGCAGTACTTC.